Each of the 29 T cell receptor beta chains below was sequenced from the same sample in a study of tumor T cells in aggressive B-cell lymphoma. Here immunoSEQ multiplex PCR was the method, and the copy in TCRdb shows in-frame clones only, minus some. The data show 9,000 to 13,000 clones, around 90% seen once. Sequencing input: tumor tissue. The origin of the receptors is an adult with diffuse large B cell lymphoma.

J is TRBJ2-3 and V is TRBV7-8, with D possibly being TRBD2 (5 bases). V lost 2 bases and J lost 4, with 13 bases in between. The CDR3 extends over 15 amino acids. The V gene's germline CDR1 is SGHVS and CDR2 FQNEAQ. CDR3 amino acids: CASSLSRFGADTQYF. The CDR3 nucleotides read TGTGCCAGCAGCTTAAGTAGATTCGGGGCAGATACGCAGTATTTT.

This chain links TRBV20-1 with TRBJ2-7, with 7 bases aligning to TRBD2. Unmatched junction bases numbered 4, after V lost 7 bases and J lost 10 bases. Per germline, CDR1 DFQATT and CDR2 SNEGSKA (reference sequence). The CDR3 length is 9 residues. The DNA of the CDR3 is TGCAGTGGGGGGGGGTGTCAGTACTTC. This encodes CSGGGCQYF.

This chain joins TRBV7-2 and TRBJ2-6; perhaps TRBD2 as D (7 bases). V was trimmed by 2 bases and J by 2 bases, leaving 16 bases between them. CDR3 length: 18 residues. From germline, CDR1 is SGHTA and CDR2 FQGNSA. The CDR3 bases are TGTGCCAGCAGCTTAACCCCTGGGGGGGGCGCTGGGGCCAACGTCCTGACTTTC. Translated: CASSLTPGGGAGANVLTF.

This clone occurred once. This chain connects TRBV28 to TRBJ2-5; 8 nucleotides line up with TRBD2. The J call could be wrong; TRBJ2-7 is a better fit for the DNA end. There are 17 residues in the CDR3. The germline V gene has CDR1 MDHEN and CDR2 SYDVKM. As DNA, the CDR3 is TGTGCCAGCAGTTCACAAATTACTAGCGGTAGCTCCTACGAGCAGTACTTC. It yields the protein CASSSQITSGSSYEQYF.

The genes are TRBV28 and TRBJ1-5, with 7 bases that match TRBD1. After removal of 2 bases from V and 7 bases from J, the junction contained 8 bases not matched to a gene. CDR1 and CDR2 from the germline V gene are MDHEN and SYDVKM. This CDR3 is 15 amino acids long. CDR3 in amino acids: CASSLLGGAEQPQHF. DNA for the CDR3: TGTGCCAGCAGTTTACTAGGGGGCGCAGAACAGCCCCAGCATTTT.

V is TRBV20-1 and J is TRBJ2-3; tentative D call: TRBD1 (5 bases). V lost 4 bases, J lost 6 bases, and 8 bases lay in between. The length of the CDR3 is 11 residues. Germline V gene lookup returns CDR1 DFQATT and CDR2 SNEGSKA (reference sequence). The CDR3 here is CSANPGDTQYF. The CDR3 nucleotides read TGCAGTGCTAATCCAGGGGATACGCAGTATTTT.

This sequence joins TRBV19 and TRBJ1-3; D remains unclear. CDR1 LNHDA and CDR2 SQIVND come from the germline V gene (reference sequence). V gave up 4 bases and J gave up 13 bases, with 17 bases separating them. The CDR3 is 13 residues long. The CDR3, as DNA: TGTGCCAGTAGTACAACGACTCCTTTAACTATATATTTT. It specifies CASSTTTPLTIYF.

This clone was picked up one time. The chain uses TRBV18 and TRBJ1-5; 10 nucleotides match TRBD1. This CDR3 region has 15 residues. Germline CDR1 is KGHSH and CDR2 is LQKENI. V was pared by 4 bases and J by 3 bases, with 3 bases of the junction left unmatched. The CDR3: CASSLGTGDNQPQHF. As DNA, the CDR3 is TGTGCCAGCTCACTGGGGACAGGGGACAATCAGCCCCAGCATTTT.

The chain is built from TRBV30 and TRBJ2-1; 10 bases align to TRBD2. The J segment lost 8 bases and the V segment lost 3 bases, leaving 10 bases of the junction unmatched. CDR1 is GTSNPN and CDR2 is SVGIG in the germline V gene (reference sequence). CDR3 size: 15 residues. CDR3 nucleotides: TGTGCCTGGAGCCGGTCGGGACTAGCGTCCGATGAGCAGTTCTTC. Encoded protein: CAWSRSGLASDEQFF.

The chain recombines TRBV2 with TRBJ1-6; unclear D gene. CDR3 length equals 13 residues. Germline loops: CDR1 SNHLY, CDR2 FYNNEI. Trimming pared 8 bases from V and 8 bases from J, leaving 13 bases between. CDR3 protein: CASCPNEDSPLHF. The CDR3, as DNA: TGTGCCAGCTGTCCTAACGAGGATTCACCCCTCCACTTT.

V gene TRBV4-2 combines with J gene TRBJ1-6; D perhaps matches TRBD1 (5 bases). The CDR3 covers 20 residues. V gave up 1 base and J gave up 8 bases, with 27 bases separating them. From germline, CDR1 is LGHNA and CDR2 YNFKEQ. The CDR3 DNA is TGTGCCAGCAGCCAAGGGGCAGGGATCGGTAAGGCCACCGCCCATTCACCCCTCCACTTT. Translating gives CASSQGAGIGKATAHSPLHF.

V usage is TRBV7-9 and J usage is TRBJ2-7; D call uncertain. The ends were cut back, 5 bases at V and 4 bases at J, with 18 bases in the middle. Looked up from germline, CDR1 is SEHNR and CDR2 is FQNEAQ (reference sequence). CDR3 length: 15 residues. As DNA, the CDR3 is TGTGCCAGCAGCCCCATGAGCGTTACCCTTTACGAGCAGTACTTC. This sequence encodes CASSPMSVTLYEQYF.

The J gene is TRBJ1-1, the V gene TRBV7-6; D uncertain. V lost 6 bases to trimming and J lost 2 bases, with 13 bases between them. CDR1 is SGHVS, CDR2 FNYEAQ, per germline. The CDR3 totals 14 residues. CDR3 region: CASRTGGPNTEAFF. The CDR3, as DNA: TGTGCCAGCAGAACTGGAGGACCTAACACTGAAGCTTTCTTT.

The rearrangement joins TRBV5-1 to TRBJ2-5, with TRBD1 matching over 8 bases. V was pared by 2 bases and J by 1 base, with 1 base of the junction left unmatched. Germline V gene data show CDR1 as SGHRS and CDR2 as YFSETQ. The CDR3 is 14 residues long. The CDR3 here is CASSFGQGQETQYF. In DNA form, the CDR3 reads TGCGCCAGCAGCTTTGGACAGGGCCAAGAGACCCAGTACTTC.

This CDR3 reads CASSPGTGGNSPLHF. CDR3 nucleotides: TGTGCCAGCAGCCCCGGGACAGGCGGGAATTCACCCCTCCACTTT. The chain has TRBV5-4 and TRBJ1-6, with 8 bases that match TRBD1. Germline values: CDR1 SGHNT, CDR2 YYREEE (reference sequence). V shed 4 bases and J 7 bases; nucleotides not matched to a gene: 7. The CDR3 has 15 amino acids. Complete variable domain (other parts from reference TRBV5-4 and TRBJ1-6): ETGVTQSPTHLIKTRGQQVTLRCSSQSGHNTVSWYQQALGQGPQFIFQYYREEENGRGNFPPRFSGLQFPNYSSELNVNALELDDSALYLCASSPGTGGNSPLHFGNGTRLTVT.

This clone came up once. V usage is TRBV5-6 and J usage is TRBJ1-3, with TRBD1 matching over 7 bases. Unmatched junction bases numbered 9, after V lost 3 bases and J lost 3 bases. The CDR3 has 16 amino acids. CDR1 and CDR2 from the germline V gene are SGHDT and YYEEEE. CDR3 sequence reads: CASSSGGTAFGNTIYF. The CDR3 bases are TGTGCCAGCAGCTCGGGGGGGACAGCTTTTGGAAACACCATATATTTT.

The chain couples TRBV7-9 to TRBJ2-4; D is undetermined. CDR3 size: 12 residues. The germline gives CDR1 SEHNR, CDR2 FQNEAQ (reference sequence). Trimming cost V 5 bases and J 12 bases, with 14 bases left between them. Here the CDR3 reads CASSTTATGQYF. The CDR3 nucleotides are TGTGCCAGCAGCACGACGGCGACGGGTCAGTACTTC. Looking up the rest from reference TRBV7-9 and TRBJ2-4 gives the full variable domain: DTGVSQNPRHKITKRGQNVTFRCDPISEHNRLYWYRQTLGQGPEFLTYFQNEAQLEKSRLLSDRFSAERPKGSFSTLEIQRTEQGDSAMYLCASSTTATGQYFGAGTRLSVL.

CDR3 amino acids: CASSQGQSYGYTF. The CDR3 region has the DNA TGTGCCAGCAGCCAGGGACAGTCGTATGGCTACACCTTC. The V and J genes are TRBV5-4 and TRBJ1-2; 7 nucleotides match TRBD1. Looked up from germline, CDR1 is SGHNT and CDR2 is YYREEE (reference sequence). This CDR3 contains 13 residues. Losses at the gene ends were 4 bases for V and 5 bases for J; bases not matched to a gene: 5.

This chain joins TRBV6-1 and TRBJ1-1; D remains ambiguous. V dropped 6 bases and J dropped 8 bases, with 10 bases sitting between them. This CDR3 comprises 11 residues. Germline V gene lookup returns CDR1 MNHNS and CDR2 SASEGT. CDR3 nucleotides: TGTGCCAGCAGGGCGACTTGGGAAGCTTTCTTT. Its translation is CASRATWEAFF.

With regard to this clone: Mismatch with germline at one junction end may stem from a read error. CDR3 nucleotide sequence: TGTGTCAGCAGTTCCGGACAGGTCAGCTATGGCTACACCTTC. Its translation is CVSSSGQVSYGYTF. V gene TRBV28 combines with J gene TRBJ1-2, with 7 bases lining up with TRBD1. Germline V gene lookup returns CDR1 MDHEN and CDR2 SYDVKM. The CDR3 contains 14 residues.

V usage is TRBV11-2 and J usage is TRBJ2-7; perhaps TRBD2 as D (5 bases). The CDR3 is 14 amino acids. Germline CDR1 and CDR2: SGHAT and FQNNGV. The V and J ends lost 0 bases and 5 bases respectively, with 11 bases between them. As DNA, the CDR3 is TGTGCCAGCAGCTTAGACGGGGTCCTCGACGAGCAGTACTTC. Its translation is CASSLDGVLDEQYF.

The table lists this clone with a count of one. The gene calls are TRBV6-1 and TRBJ2-5, with 7 bases identical to TRBD1. This CDR3 is built from 13 residues. Germline V gene lookup returns CDR1 MNHNS and CDR2 SASEGT. Unmatched junction bases numbered 4, after V lost 5 bases and J lost 4 bases. The CDR3 protein is CASSLQGSETQYF. DNA for the CDR3: TGTGCCAGCAGTTTACAGGGGTCAGAGACCCAGTACTTC.

This chain uses TRBV5-1 with TRBJ1-5; no reliable D call. The length of the CDR3 is 13 residues. Germline loops: CDR1 SGHRS, CDR2 YFSETQ. V was shortened by 0 bases and J by 4 bases, with 5 bases between the two germline ends. The CDR3 region is CASSLDANQPQHF. CDR3 nucleotides: TGCGCCAGCAGCTTGGACGCGAATCAGCCCCAGCATTTT.

The rearrangement joins TRBV21-1 to TRBJ1-5; no DNA check was done on the table's D call, TRBD1. TRBV21-1 is described as a pseudogene. This CDR3 region has 13 residues. The CDR3 nucleotides read TGTCCCCCCCGGGACAGGGGCAATCAGCCCCAGCATTTT. Its translation: CPPRDRGNQPQHF.

The gene calls are TRBV11-3 and TRBJ1-1; possibly TRBD1 for D (6 bases). With 0 bases removed from V and 4 bases from J, the gap between germline ends came to 27 bases. From germline, CDR1 is SGHNT and CDR2 YENEEA. The CDR3 runs to 20 residues. The CDR3 DNA reads TGTGCCAGCAGCTTAGATAGTCCCAGAACTCGGGGGGCGTTTGGCACTGAAGCTTTCTTT. It specifies CASSLDSPRTRGAFGTEAFF.

The chain couples TRBV4-1 to TRBJ1-4; D is unclear. Between the trimmed V and J ends, which lost 1 base and 2 bases, there was a span of 8 bases. Germline lookup yields CDR1 MGHRA and CDR2 YSYEKL. This CDR3 contains 15 residues. Written as DNA, the CDR3 is TGCGCCAGCAGCCAAGTGGCAGGTACTAATGAAAAACTGTTTTTT. Amino acid sequence: CASSQVAGTNEKLFF.

This chain links TRBV12-5 with TRBJ1-2; D is uncertain. Germline V gives CDR1 LGHNT, CDR2 FRNRAP. The V and J ends lost 5 bases and 6 bases respectively, with 13 bases between them. This CDR3 contains 13 residues. For the CDR3, the DNA is TGTGCTAGTGGTAAAGGACTAATCCATGGCTACACCTTC. Translation gives CASGKGLIHGYTF.

The V gene is TRBV4-2, the J gene TRBJ2-1; 13 bases fit TRBD2. V lost 0 bases and J lost 7; bases outside the gene matches: 0. The germline CDR1 and CDR2 sequences are LGHNA and YNFKEQ. The CDR3 runs 15 residues. CDR3 region: CASSQEGLAGNEQFF. The CDR3 region has the DNA TGTGCCAGCAGCCAAGAGGGACTAGCGGGGAATGAGCAGTTCTTC.

The chain links TRBV7-8 to TRBJ2-7; 9 bases line up with TRBD1. The CDR3 is 14 amino acids. Germline values: CDR1 SGHVS, CDR2 FQNEAQ. Unmatched junction bases numbered 6, after V lost 6 bases and J lost 3 bases. CDR3 sequence: CASSFDRGDYEQYF. The CDR3 DNA follows: TGTGCCAGCAGTTTCGACAGGGGGGACTACGAGCAGTACTTC.